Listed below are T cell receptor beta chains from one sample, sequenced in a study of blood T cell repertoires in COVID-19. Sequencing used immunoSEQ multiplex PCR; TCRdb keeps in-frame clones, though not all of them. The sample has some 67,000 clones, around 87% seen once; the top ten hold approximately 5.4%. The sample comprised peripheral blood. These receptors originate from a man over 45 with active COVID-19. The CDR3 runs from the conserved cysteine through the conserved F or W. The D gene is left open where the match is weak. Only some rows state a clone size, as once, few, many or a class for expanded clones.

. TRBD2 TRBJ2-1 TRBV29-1 TGCAGCGGGGCGACTAGCGGAGGGGTTGATGAGCAGTTCTTC CSGATSGGVDEQFF
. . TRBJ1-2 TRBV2 TGTGCCAGCACCCAGGGACTGTCCTATGGCTACACCTTC CASTQGLSYGYTF
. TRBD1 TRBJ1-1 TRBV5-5 TGTGCCAGCAGCCGCGACGGACAGGGGAACACTGAAGCTTTCTTT CASSRDGQGNTEAFF
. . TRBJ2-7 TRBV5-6 TGTGCCAGCAGCTTGTCGGCTAGCGCCGTGGGCGAGCAGTACTTC CASSLSASAVGEQYF
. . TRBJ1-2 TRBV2 TGTGCCAGCAGTACGGACAGTAACTATGGCTACACCTTC CASSTDSNYGYTF
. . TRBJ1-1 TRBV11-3 TGTGCCAGCAGCCAAAACGGGGGTTTTACGGGGGGTGAAATGACTTTCTTT CASSQNGGFTGGEMTFF
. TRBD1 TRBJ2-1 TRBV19 TGTGCCAGTATAAACCGGGGACAGGGAGGGAATGAGCAGTTCTTC CASINRGQGGNEQFF
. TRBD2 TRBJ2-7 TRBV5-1 TGCGCCAGCAGCGATGGACTAGCGGGGGACTACGAGCAGTACTTC CASSDGLAGDYEQYF
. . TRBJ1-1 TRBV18 TGTGCCAGCTCACTATCAGACACCCGTGAAGCTTTCTTT CASSLSDTREAFF
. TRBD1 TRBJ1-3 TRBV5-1 TGCGCCAGCAGCTTGAGGGGACAGGGATCGGGAAACACCATATATTTT CASSLRGQGSGNTIYF
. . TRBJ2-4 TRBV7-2 TGTGCCAGCAGCTTAGTTGGCCAGGGGCTAAGAAACATTCAGTACTTC CASSLVGQGLRNIQYF
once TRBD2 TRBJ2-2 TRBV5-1 TGCGCCAGCAGCTTGGCAGCTAGCGGGAGAACCGGGGAGCTGTTTTTT CASSLAASGRTGELFF
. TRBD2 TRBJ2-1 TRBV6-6 TGTGCCAGCAGCGACACTAGCGGGAGCTCCTACAATGAGCAGTTCTTC CASSDTSGSSYNEQFF
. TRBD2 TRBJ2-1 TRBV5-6 TGTGCCAGCAGCTTGGCGGCGGGAGGTAGGGACAATGAGCAGTTCTTC CASSLAAGGRDNEQFF
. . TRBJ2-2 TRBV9 TGTGCCAGCAGCGTAGGGGGAGGTCGGACCGGGGAGCTGTTTTTT CASSVGGGRTGELFF
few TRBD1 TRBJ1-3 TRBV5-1 TGCGCCAGCAGCAGAGGGACAGGGACGGACACCATATATTTT CASSRGTGTDTIYF
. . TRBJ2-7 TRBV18 TGTGCCAGCTCGTTCACTAGGGACGAGCAGTACTTC CASSFTRDEQYF
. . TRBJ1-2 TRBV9 TGTGCCAGCAGTAAGCCCGACAGATTTGGGGGCTACACCTTC CASSKPDRFGGYTF
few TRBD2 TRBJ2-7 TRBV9 TGTGCCAGCAGCGCAACCGAGGGACTAGCGGGCTCCTACGAGCAGTACTTC CASSATEGLAGSYEQYF
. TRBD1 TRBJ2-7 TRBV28 TGTGCCAGCATTACAGGGGGCAGGACCTACGAGCAGTACTTC CASITGGRTYEQYF
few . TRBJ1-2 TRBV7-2 TGTGCCAGCAGCTTAGATTGGCAGTATGGCTACACCTTC CASSLDWQYGYTF
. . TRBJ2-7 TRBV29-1 TGCAGCGTTGAAACGGGACTTCGATACGAGCAGTACTTC CSVETGLRYEQYF
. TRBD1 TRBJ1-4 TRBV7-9 TGTGCCAGCAGCTCAACCGGGACAGGGGGTGAAAAACTGTTTTTT CASSSTGTGGEKLFF
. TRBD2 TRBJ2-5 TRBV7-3 TGTGCCAGCAGCTCCCAAGGCGGGGGACGGCAAGAGACCCAGTACTTC CASSSQGGGRQETQYF
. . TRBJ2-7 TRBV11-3 TGTGCCAGCAGCTTAGGTGGGAGCTCCTACGAGCAGTACTTC CASSLGGSSYEQYF
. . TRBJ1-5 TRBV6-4 TGTGCCAGCAGTGAAGGAGGGGGCAATCAGCCCCAGCATTTT CASSEGGGNQPQHF
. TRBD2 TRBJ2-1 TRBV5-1 TGCGCCAGCAGCTTTACCCCTAGCGGCCTTAGCTCCTACAATGAGCAGTTCTTC CASSFTPSGLSSYNEQFF
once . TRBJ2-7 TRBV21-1 TGTGCCAGCAGCAAAGTTGCCGGGGGCTACGAGCAGTACTTC CASSKVAGGYEQYF
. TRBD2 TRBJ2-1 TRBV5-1 TGCGCCAGCAGCCCCGGACTAGCCGAGAATGAGCAGTTCTTC CASSPGLAENEQFF
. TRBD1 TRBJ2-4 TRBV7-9 TGTGCCAGCAGCTTAGGGGACAGGGGTAGAGACATTCAGTACTTC CASSLGDRGRDIQYF
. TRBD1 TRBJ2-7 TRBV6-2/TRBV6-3 TGTGCCAGCAGTTGGGGGACAGACTCCTACGAGCAGTACTTC CASSWGTDSYEQYF
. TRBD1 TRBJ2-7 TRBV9 TGTGCCAGCAGCGCAGGGACAGGGGGGACGTACGAGCAGTACTTC CASSAGTGGTYEQYF
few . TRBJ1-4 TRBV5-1 TGCGCCAGCAGCCCGCGGGCTGGGGTTAGTAATGAAAAACTGTTTTTT CASSPRAGVSNEKLFF
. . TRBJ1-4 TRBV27 TGTGCCAGCAGCCCCAGGGTCCCCAATGAAAAACTGTTTTTT CASSPRVPNEKLFF
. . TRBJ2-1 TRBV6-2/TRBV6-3 TGTGCCAGCAGTTACACAGCGGCTTACAATGAGCAGTTCTTC CASSYTAAYNEQFF
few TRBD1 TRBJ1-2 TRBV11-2 TGTGCCAGCAGCTTAGGACAGGGGGGCCGGGATGGCTACACCTTC CASSLGQGGRDGYTF
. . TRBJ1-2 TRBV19 TGTGCCAGCTCGACAGAACCCGACTATGGCTACACCTTC CASSTEPDYGYTF
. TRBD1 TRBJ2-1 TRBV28 TGTGCCAGCAGTTGGGACAGCCGCTACAATGAGCAGTTCTTC CASSWDSRYNEQFF
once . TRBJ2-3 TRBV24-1 TGTGCCACCAGTGATTTGCACCTCTCGGGAAGCACAGATACGCAGTATTTT CATSDLHLSGSTDTQYF
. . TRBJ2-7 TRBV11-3 TGTGCCAGCAGCATGGGGGGCGGGGGAACCTACGAGCAGTACTTC CASSMGGGGTYEQYF
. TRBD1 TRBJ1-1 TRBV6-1 TGTGCCAGCAGCCAGACAGGGGGCACTGAAGCTTTCTTT CASSQTGGTEAFF
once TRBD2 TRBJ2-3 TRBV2 TGTGCCAGCAGTCCCGGATCCGGGAGGGCCTCTGACACAGATACGCAGTATTTT CASSPGSGRASDTDTQYF
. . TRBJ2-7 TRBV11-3 TGTGCCAGCAGCTTAGCGGGGGGGGGACAGTGCTCTTCCTACGAGCAGTACTTC CASSLAGGGQCSSYEQYF
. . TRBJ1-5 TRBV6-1 TGTGCCAGCAGTGAAGGAGTCAGCCGGGGAAATCAGCCCCAGCATTTT CASSEGVSRGNQPQHF
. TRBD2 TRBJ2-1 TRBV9 TGTGCCAGCAGCGTTGGCGGGACTAGCGGGAGGGGGGAGCAGTTCTTC CASSVGGTSGRGEQFF
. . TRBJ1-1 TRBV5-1 TGCGCCAGCAGCTTGACGAGGACAAAGAACACTGAAGCTTTCTTT CASSLTRTKNTEAFF
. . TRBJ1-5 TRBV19 TGTGCCAGTAGTGGACGGACAGTCTATGCCGGTAATCAGCCCCAGCATTTT CASSGRTVYAGNQPQHF
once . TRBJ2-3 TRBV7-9 TGTGCCAGCAGCTTAGGTCGGGTAACGCAGTATTTT CASSLGRVTQYF
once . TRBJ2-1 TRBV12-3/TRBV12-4 TGTGCCAGCACCTCCCGCAATGAGCAGTTCTTC CASTSRNEQFF
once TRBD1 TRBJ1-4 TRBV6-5 TGTGCCAGCAGAGGACAGGCGGCAACTAATGAAAAACTGTTTTTT CASRGQAATNEKLFF
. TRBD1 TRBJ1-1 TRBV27 TGTGCCAGCAGTTCAGGGGGTGGTGAAGCTTTCTTT CASSSGGGEAFF
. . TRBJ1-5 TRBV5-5 TGTGCCAGCAGCGTCGACACCGATCGCAATCAGCCCCAGCATTTT CASSVDTDRNQPQHF
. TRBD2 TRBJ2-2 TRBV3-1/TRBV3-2 TGTGCCAGCAGCCAAGGGACTAGCGGATCCGGGGAGCTGTTTTTT CASSQGTSGSGELFF
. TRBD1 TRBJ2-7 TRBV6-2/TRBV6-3 TGTGCCAGCAGCGGTCCGGGACAGGGGCTCTACGAGCAGTACTTC CASSGPGQGLYEQYF
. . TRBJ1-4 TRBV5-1 TGCGCCAGCAGCCCAACACAGGGCAGTAATGAAAAACTGTTTTTT CASSPTQGSNEKLFF
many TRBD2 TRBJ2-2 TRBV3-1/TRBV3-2 TGTGCCAGCAGCCAAGTAAGTTCTAGGACTAGCGGGAGAGCTACCGGGGAGCTGTTTTTT CASSQVSSRTSGRATGELFF